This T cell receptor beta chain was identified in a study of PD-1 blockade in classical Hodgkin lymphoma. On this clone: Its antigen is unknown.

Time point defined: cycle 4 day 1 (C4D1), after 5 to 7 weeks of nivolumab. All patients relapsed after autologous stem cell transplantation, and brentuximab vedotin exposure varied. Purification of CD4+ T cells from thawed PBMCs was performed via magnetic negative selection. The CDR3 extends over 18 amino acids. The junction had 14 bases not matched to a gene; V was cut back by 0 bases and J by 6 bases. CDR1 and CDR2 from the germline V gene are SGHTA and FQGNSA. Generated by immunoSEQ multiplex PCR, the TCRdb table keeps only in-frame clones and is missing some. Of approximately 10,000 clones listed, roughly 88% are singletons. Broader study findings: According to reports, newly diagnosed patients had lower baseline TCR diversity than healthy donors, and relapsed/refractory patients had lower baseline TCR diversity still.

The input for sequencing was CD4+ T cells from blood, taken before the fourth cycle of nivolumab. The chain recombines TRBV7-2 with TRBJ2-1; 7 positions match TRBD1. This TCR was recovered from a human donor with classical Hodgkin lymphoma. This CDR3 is CASSLANLNRGGGNEQFF. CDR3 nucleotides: TGTGCCAGCAGCTTAGCTAACTTAAACAGGGGTGGTGGCAATGAGCAGTTCTTC.